The T cell receptor beta chain described here comes from a study of sequential checkpoint blockade in melanoma. Overall study context: TCRbeta immunosequencing was performed on DNA from roughly 90 pretreatment melanoma tumor samples. Whole-study results and caveats: Mutational load did not correlate with tumor T-cell fraction or clonality.

This CDR3 comprises 14 residues. Per germline, CDR1 MNHGY and CDR2 SAAAGT. Trimming cost V 10 bases and J 8 bases, with 20 bases left between them. As to treatment: randomized to nivolumab then ipilimumab (arm A) or the reverse (arm B). DNA-damaging chemotherapy had not been given to any patient beforehand. This table comes from immunoSEQ multiplex PCR, and its TCRdb copy is limited to in-frame clones, with some not included. This table holds roughly 2,000 clones, under 25% found once. This clone turned up a few times. Its antigen is unidentified. The specimen was tumor tissue (inferred from file names), collected from a patient given nivolumab and ipilimumab in sequence. This chain connects TRBV6-8 to TRBJ2-2; weak D call: TRBD2 (6 bases). The sequence derives from a human donor with melanoma. In nucleotides, the CDR3 is TGTGCCACCGCAACCGGAGGGCTCAGAGGGGAGCTGTTTTTT. It yields the protein CATATGGLRGELFF.